The 28 T cell receptor beta chains listed next were all sequenced from one sample in a study of regulatory T cells in long-lasting Graves disease (dated by TCRdb to the early 2020s). The time point label for this specimen denotes: persistent/refractory GD, antithyroid drugs over 5 years with positive TRAb. For both TCR sequencing and RNA sequencing, RNA was extracted from PBMCs in TRIzol. Receptor libraries were prepared by multiplex PCR. Sequenced using an Illumina HiSeq 4000. TCR beta libraries were built with iRepertoire HTBI primers and Arm-PCR amplification of CDR3 regions. The public reads were reprocessed in TCRdb via fastp at Q25 and MiXCR, keeping in-frame beta chains. Rows matching on CDR3 protein sequence are summarized as one entry with the most common DNA and genes. The sample yields hundreds of thousands of distinct CDR3 sequences; 20% to 25% were counted once. Less than 9% of the sample goes to the ten largest clones.

Source: peripheral blood mononuclear cells (PBMCs), taken when the disease was refractory, from a patient treated with antithyroid drugs. The receptors derive from a female donor with Graves disease.

This chain links TRBV6-9 with TRBJ1-1, with 7 bases identical to TRBD1. Trimming removed 3 bases from V and 4 bases from J; junction bases left unmatched: 11. The CDR3 has 16 residues. Germline V gene sequence: CDR1 MNHGY, CDR2 SVAAGI. This CDR3 reads CASSYRQGGSPTEAFF. The CDR3 DNA follows: TGTGCCAGCAGTTACAGACAGGGAGGGAGTCCCACTGAAGCTTTCTTT.

This clonotype was recorded at least ten times. The rearrangement links TRBV28 to TRBJ1-5; D unresolved. The germline CDR1 and CDR2 sequences are MDHEN and SYDVKM. CDR3 length equals 14 residues. V dropped 8 bases and J dropped 0 bases, with 11 bases sitting between them. The CDR3 nucleotides read TGTGCCAGCCGGGGATTTTATAGCAATCAGCCCCAGCATTTT. As protein: CASRGFYSNQPQHF.

The V gene is TRBV2, the J gene TRBJ1-4; D might be TRBD1 (6 bases). Looked up from germline, CDR1 is SNHLY and CDR2 is FYNNEI. The CDR3 is 11 amino acids. The V gene lost 7 bases and the J gene lost 6 bases, with 6 bases spanning the gap. CDR3: CASTGDEKLFF. CDR3 in DNA: TGTGCCAGCACAGGGGATGAAAAACTGTTTTTT.

The chain recombines TRBV20-1 with TRBJ2-7; 9 bases line up with TRBD2. The CDR3 totals 15 residues. V dropped 6 bases and J dropped 3; count of bases not matched to a gene: 12. Germline loops: CDR1 DFQATT, CDR2 SNEGSKA (reference sequence). The CDR3 DNA sequence: TGCAGTGCAAAGAAACCTGAGCGGGGGGTCTACGAGCAGTACTTC. Translated: CSAKKPERGVYEQYF.

This clonotype has ten or more counts. V gene TRBV12-3 or TRBV12-4 combines with J gene TRBJ2-7; maybe TRBD2 (7 bases). V lost 5 bases and J lost 0, with 11 bases in between. The CDR3 totals 14 residues. This CDR3 reads CASSRGGTSYEQYF. CDR3 DNA: TGTGCCAGCAGTAGGGGGGGGACCTCCTACGAGCAGTACTTC.

The chain recombines TRBV7-3 with TRBJ2-2; no firm D call. There are 13 residues in the CDR3. CDR1 is SGHTA and CDR2 is FQGTGA in the germline V gene. V lost 1 base and J 6 bases, leaving 6 bases between the germline ends. The CDR3 is CASSLNVPGELFF. The DNA of the CDR3 is TGTGCCAGCAGCTTAAATGTACCCGGGGAGCTGTTTTTT.

This clonotype showed up many times. This chain connects TRBV6-5 to TRBJ2-7; possibly TRBD1 for D (5 bases). The V gene lost 2 bases and the J gene lost 0 bases, with 8 bases spanning the gap. Germline V lookup: CDR1 MNHEY, CDR2 SVGAGI. The CDR3 length is 14 residues. Written as DNA, the CDR3 is TGTGCCAGCAGTTACCCTGACAGCTCCTACGAGCAGTACTTC. Translation: CASSYPDSSYEQYF.

A few counts support this clonotype. The V call is TRBV10-2, the J call TRBJ2-7; D not resolved. V was pared by 6 bases and J by 6 bases, with 9 bases between. The CDR3 consists of 11 residues. Germline CDR1 WSHSY, CDR2 SAAADI. Here the CDR3 reads CASSAKGEQYF. The DNA of the CDR3 is TGCGCCAGCAGCGCCAAGGGCGAGCAGTACTTC.

The CDR3 here is CASTPKGVSGTDTQYF. CDR3 DNA: TGTGCCAGCACCCCCAAGGGGGTCTCGGGTACAGATACGCAGTATTTT. This chain links TRBV7-9 with TRBJ2-3; D possibly corresponds to TRBD1 (6 bases). This CDR3 spans 16 amino acids. V shed 7 bases and J shed 3 bases, with 20 bases lying between them. Germline V CDR1 and CDR2: SEHNR, FQNEAQ (reference sequence).

This clonotype occurred many times. The chain couples TRBV19 to TRBJ1-2, with a weak D call TRBD1 (6 bases). V gave up 3 bases and J gave up 3 bases, with 11 bases separating them. The CDR3 length is 14 residues. From germline, CDR1 is LNHDA and CDR2 SQIVND (reference sequence). CDR3: CASSIETGYYGYTF. The CDR3 DNA follows: TGTGCCAGTAGTATCGAGACAGGCTACTATGGCTACACCTTC.

This clonotype was detected ten times or more. CDR3 region: CASSEYGGGTYEQYF. The DNA for the CDR3 is TGTGCCAGCAGTGAATACGGCGGGGGGACCTACGAGCAGTACTTC. This chain links TRBV6-1 with TRBJ2-7; 8 bases map to TRBD2. There are 15 residues in the CDR3. From germline, CDR1 is MNHNS and CDR2 SASEGT. The trim removed 2 bases at V and 2 bases at J, leaving 5 bases unmatched.

This clonotype was seen many times. This chain joins TRBV5-6 and TRBJ1-4; D might be TRBD1 (6 bases). CDR3 size: 15 residues. Trimming removed 4 bases at V and 7 bases at J, with 17 bases between. CDR1 SGHDT and CDR2 YYEEEE come from the germline V gene. CDR3: CASSPWRGLGEKLFF. DNA of the CDR3: TGTGCCAGCAGCCCTTGGCGGGGGCTTGGTGAAAAACTGTTTTTT.

This clonotype appeared many times. The V gene is TRBV27, the J gene TRBJ1-6; D is possibly TRBD1 (6 bases). Trimming left V 5 bases short and J 9 bases short, with 17 bases between. Germline V gene lookup returns CDR1 MNHEY and CDR2 SMNVEV (reference sequence). CDR3 length: 15 amino acids. The CDR3 is CASSALTGSASPLHF. As DNA, the CDR3 is TGTGCCAGCAGTGCTCTAACAGGGAGTGCTTCACCCCTCCACTTT.

This clonotype came up many times. The J gene is TRBJ1-4, the V gene TRBV5-1, with 10 bases matching TRBD1. Germline trimming cut 4 bases from V and 8 bases from J; bases unmatched to any gene: 5. CDR1 and CDR2 from the germline V gene are SGHRS and YFSETQ. The CDR3 runs 14 residues. CDR3 coding DNA: TGCGCCAGCAGCGGGACAGGGGAGAGCGAAAAACTGTTTTTT. It is translated as CASSGTGESEKLFF.

There are many counts of this clonotype. The chain is built from TRBV12-3 or TRBV12-4 and TRBJ2-5, with TRBD2 identical over 11 bases. J gave up 7 bases and V 2 bases, and 9 bases lay outside the gene matches. The CDR3 totals 16 residues. The CDR3 DNA reads TGTGCCAGCAGTTTAATCCTAGCGGGGGGTCCGAGGACCCAGTACTTC. It encodes CASSLILAGGPRTQYF.

This clonotype was seen ten or more times. This sequence joins TRBV11-2 and TRBJ2-7, with a weak D call TRBD2 (6 bases). The CDR3 consists of 14 residues. CDR1 SGHAT and CDR2 FQNNGV come from the germline V gene. V was clipped by 2 bases and J by 3 bases, with 11 bases between them. CDR3 sequence (DNA): TGTGCCAGCAGCTTAATTTCGGGGGACTACGAGCAGTACTTC. Translating it yields CASSLISGDYEQYF. The full variable domain, in which reference TRBV11-2 and TRBJ2-7 provide the parts outside the CDR3, is EAGVAQSPRYKIIEKRQSVAFWCNPISGHATLYWYQQILGQGPKLLIQFQNNGVVDDSQLPKDRFSAERLKGVDSTLKIQPAKLEDSAVYLCASSLISGDYEQYFGPGTRLTVT.

This clonotype was seen more than once but under ten times. V and J are TRBV10-1 and TRBJ2-2, with a possible D match to TRBD1 (6 bases). This CDR3 has 16 amino acids. Germline V gene lookup returns CDR1 WNHNN and CDR2 SYGVQD (reference sequence). V was clipped by 0 bases and J by 4 bases, with 12 bases between them. The CDR3 loop reads CASSESPGQVTGELFF. The CDR3 coding sequence is TGCGCCAGCAGTGAGTCACCGGGACAAGTCACCGGGGAGCTGTTTTTT.

This clonotype has at least ten counts. V and J are TRBV3-1 and TRBJ1-5; D may be TRBD1 (5 bases). The CDR3 consists of 13 residues. Germline values: CDR1 LGHDT, CDR2 YNNKEL (reference sequence). Trimming took 2 bases from V and 5 from J, leaving 7 bases between them. DNA of the CDR3: TGTGCCAGCAGCCAACAGGGAGATCAGCCCCAGCATTTT. It codes for CASSQQGDQPQHF.

The chain has TRBV20-1 and TRBJ2-7; D might be TRBD1 (6 bases). Trimming cost V 0 bases and J 6 bases, with 9 bases left between them. The CDR3 runs to 12 residues. The germline V gene encodes CDR1 DFQATT and CDR2 SNEGSKA (reference sequence). CDR3 coding DNA: TGCAGTGCTAGAGAACAGGGCGCCGAGCAGTACTTC. It specifies CSAREQGAEQYF.

J is TRBJ2-3 and V is TRBV12-3 or TRBV12-4, with 10 bases identical to TRBD2. This CDR3 is 16 amino acids long. V shed 7 bases, J shed 5 bases, and the junction held 12 bases outside the gene matches. CDR3 bases: TGTGCCAGCACCCTGGGGCCTAGCGGGAGAGGAGATACGCAGTATTTT. This codes for CASTLGPSGRGDTQYF.

In its sample, this clonotype was seen many times. The chain employs TRBV12-3 or TRBV12-4 and TRBJ2-7, with D tentatively TRBD1 (6 bases). V was clipped by 5 bases and J by 4 bases, with 18 bases between them. This CDR3 contains 15 residues. CDR3: CASSPSAGQQYEQYF. The CDR3 DNA reads as TGTGCCAGCAGTCCCTCCGCCGGACAGCAATACGAGCAGTACTTC.

With respect to this clonotype: A read error may explain this, as a much larger clone is one base away. The rearrangement uses TRBV2 and TRBJ2-7; TRBD1 matches at 7 bases. CDR1 and CDR2 from the germline V gene are SNHLY and FYNNEI. J was trimmed by 3 bases and V by 8 bases; bases with no gene match: 7. CDR3 size: 13 residues. This CDR3 reads CASGTAIFYEQYF. CDR3 bases: TGTGCCAGCGGGACAGCGATCTTCTACGAGCAGTACTTC.

This clonotype occurred a few times. J is TRBJ2-3 and V is TRBV3-1, with 9 bases matching TRBD1. The CDR3 has 16 residues. The J segment lost 5 bases and the V segment lost 0 bases, leaving 6 bases of the junction unmatched. Germline values: CDR1 LGHDT, CDR2 YNNKEL (reference sequence). CDR3: CASSQDIGQGLDTQYF. The DNA of the CDR3 is TGTGCCAGCAGCCAAGATATAGGACAGGGGTTAGATACGCAGTATTTT.

Many counts were recorded for this clonotype. The J gene is TRBJ2-2, the V gene TRBV11-3; D is undetermined. Germline CDR1 is SGHNT and CDR2 is YENEEA. The CDR3 extends over 14 amino acids. V lost 1 base to trimming and J lost 5 bases, with 8 bases between them. The CDR3, as DNA: TGTGCCAGCAGCTTAGTAGATCCGACCGGGGAGCTGTTTTTT. Translating gives CASSLVDPTGELFF.

The chain has TRBV15 and TRBJ1-2, with TRBD1 matching over 7 bases. V was pared by 5 bases and J by 10 bases, with 19 bases of the junction left unmatched. The CDR3 totals 16 residues. Germline-derived CDR1 and CDR2 are LNHNV and YYDKDF (reference sequence). CDR3 region: CATSRMRTGQKDNYTF. In DNA, the CDR3 is TGTGCCACCAGCCGGATGCGGACAGGCCAGAAGGATAACTACACCTTC.

This sequence joins TRBV25-1 and TRBJ2-7, with 9 bases fitting TRBD1. Trimming took 5 bases from V and 4 from J; bases not matched to a gene: 12. The CDR3 spans 16 residues. CDR1 is MGHDK, CDR2 SYGVNS, per germline. The CDR3 is CASSKPGQGFLYEQYF. The DNA of the CDR3 is TGTGCCAGCAGTAAACCGGGACAGGGCTTTCTTTACGAGCAGTACTTC.

The rearrangement joins TRBV19 to TRBJ1-2, with D hard to call. CDR1 LNHDA and CDR2 SQIVND come from the germline V gene (reference sequence). The CDR3 is 12 residues long. V was pared by 7 bases and J by 4 bases, with 10 bases between. CDR3 amino acids: CASKGLRYGYTF. The CDR3 DNA follows: TGTGCCAGTAAAGGACTGCGCTATGGCTACACCTTC.

V usage is TRBV27 and J usage is TRBJ2-2; 10 positions agree with TRBD1. With 6 bases clipped from V and 7 bases from J, the junction kept 11 bases outside the gene matches. CDR3 length equals 16 residues. Germline assignment: CDR1 MNHEY and CDR2 SMNVEV (reference sequence). The chain's CDR3 is CASRGQPGQGYGELFF. The DNA of the CDR3 is TGTGCCAGCAGAGGCCAACCGGGACAGGGGTACGGGGAGCTGTTTTTT.